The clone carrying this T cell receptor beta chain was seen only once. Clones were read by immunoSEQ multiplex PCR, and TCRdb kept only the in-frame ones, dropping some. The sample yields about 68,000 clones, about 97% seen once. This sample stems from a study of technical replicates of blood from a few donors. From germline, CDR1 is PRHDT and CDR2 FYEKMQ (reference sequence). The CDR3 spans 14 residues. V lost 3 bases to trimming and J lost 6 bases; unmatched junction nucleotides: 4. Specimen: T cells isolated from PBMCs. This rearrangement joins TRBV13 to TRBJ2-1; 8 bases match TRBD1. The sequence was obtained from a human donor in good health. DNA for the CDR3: TGTGCCAGCAGCTTCCAGGGGGCTGGCAATGAGCAGTTCTTC. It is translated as CASSFQGAGNEQFF.